These 30 T cell receptor beta chains originate from one sample sequenced in a study of monozygotic twins with inflammatory bowel disease. TCRdb reprocessed the 5' RACE reads and reports one entry per CDR3 protein, with no DNA. The table lists approximately 400,000 distinct CDR3 sequences. Sequencing was done on a sample of blood. These receptors all come from a human donor with ulcerative colitis or Crohn's disease, or a healthy co-twin of an affected twin (not recorded which).

The V and J genes are TRBV7-2 and TRBJ2-7; TCRdb picks TRBD2, but there is no DNA to check that call. The length of the CDR3 is 17 residues. Looked up from germline, CDR1 is SGHTA and CDR2 is FQGNSA. The CDR3 protein is CASSLVGTSGVSYEQYF.

The J gene is TRBJ2-2, the V gene TRBV5-1; TCRdb calls TRBD2, which cannot be checked without DNA. Germline assignment: CDR1 SGHRS and CDR2 YFSETQ. This CDR3 is 19 amino acids long. The CDR3 sequence is CASSWTASGGSPNTGELFF.

The gene calls are TRBV7-2 and TRBJ2-6; TCRdb's assignment of TRBD1 cannot be checked, as there is no DNA. Germline V lookup: CDR1 SGHTA, CDR2 FQGNSA. CDR3 length equals 17 residues. The CDR3 protein is CASSWDRLLSGANVLTF.

This chain connects TRBV4-3 to TRBJ2-3; TCRdb calls TRBD1, which cannot be checked without DNA. CDR3 size: 19 residues. Germline V CDR1 and CDR2: LGHNA, YSLEER. The chain's CDR3 is CASSQGRPGGRYLTDTQYF.

This chain uses TRBV7-2 with TRBJ2-7. Looked up from germline, CDR1 is SGHTA and CDR2 is FQGNSA. The CDR3 has 16 residues. CDR3 sequence: CASSLLERRFNYEQYF. Using reference TRBV7-2 and TRBJ2-7 for the parts outside the CDR3, the full variable domain is GAGVSQSPSNKVTEKGKDVELRCDPISGHTALYWYRQSLGQGLEFLIYFQGNSAPDKSGLPSDRFSAERTGGSVSTLTIQRTQQEDSAVYLCASSLLERRFNYEQYFGPGTRLTVT.

This sequence joins TRBV7-2 and TRBJ2-2; TCRdb's D gene call, TRBD1, goes unchecked for lack of DNA. Germline-derived CDR1 and CDR2 are SGHTA and FQGNSA. The CDR3 spans 18 residues. CDR3 residues: CASSLAGDPSQNTGELFF.

The chain links TRBV18 to TRBJ1-1. Germline V gene lookup returns CDR1 KGHSH and CDR2 LQKENI. The CDR3 extends over 17 amino acids. The chain's CDR3 is CASSPPGRDLRGTEAFF.

The V gene is TRBV4-3, the J gene TRBJ2-7; checking the TCRdb D call of TRBD1 is not possible without DNA. The CDR3 is 15 residues long. Germline CDR1 is LGHNA and CDR2 is YSLEER. The CDR3 loop reads CASSQEPGGTYEQYF.

V usage is TRBV29-1 and J usage is TRBJ2-2; the TCRdb D gene call, TRBD1, has no DNA to confirm it. Germline values: CDR1 SQVTM, CDR2 ANQGSEA. The CDR3 contains 13 residues. CDR3 sequence reads: CSVAGTGGEELFF.

The chain couples TRBV7-2 to TRBJ2-3; TCRdb outputs TRBD2, but without DNA this stays unchecked. The CDR3 spans 17 residues. Per the germline V gene, CDR1 is SGHTA and CDR2 is FQGNSA. This chain's CDR3 is CASSLWASGPITDTQYF.

V usage is TRBV2 and J usage is TRBJ2-1; TCRdb returns TRBD1, unconfirmable since there is no DNA. Germline V CDR1 and CDR2: SNHLY, FYNNEI. The CDR3 loop spans 15 amino acids. CDR3 loop: CASSNDYHRGNEQFF.

CDR3 region: CASSSVASPVTGNQPQHF. The V call is TRBV28, the J call TRBJ1-5. This CDR3 is 18 amino acids long. Germline CDR1 reads MDHEN; CDR2 reads SYDVKM.

This chain uses TRBV12-3 or TRBV12-4 with TRBJ2-7; the D call from TCRdb, TRBD1, cannot be confirmed without DNA. The CDR3 is made up of 13 amino acids. CDR3 loop: CASGWGASYEQYF.

V and J are TRBV4-3 and TRBJ2-1; TCRdb's D call, TRBD1, is unchecked because there is no DNA. CDR1 is LGHNA, CDR2 YSLEER, per germline. The length of the CDR3 is 17 residues. The CDR3 is CASSHSLAQPFSNEQFF.

This CDR3 reads CSARVQTSGGSFF. The chain has TRBV20-1 and TRBJ2-1; the TRBD2 assignment by TCRdb is unverifiable without DNA. The CDR3 runs 13 residues. The germline CDR1 and CDR2 sequences are DFQATT and SNEGSKA (reference sequence).

The chain combines TRBV24-1 with TRBJ1-5. This CDR3 contains 16 residues. Germline V CDR1 and CDR2: KGHDR, SFDVKD. The CDR3 loop reads CATPNIRASGNQPQHF.

This chain links TRBV6-2 or TRBV6-3 with TRBJ2-7; TCRdb calls TRBD1, which cannot be checked without DNA. CDR3 length equals 14 residues. CDR1 is MNHEY and CDR2 is SVGEGT in the germline V gene. The CDR3 is CATTERGTSYEQYF.

The chain is built from TRBV20-1 and TRBJ1-1; the TCRdb D gene call, TRBD1, has no DNA to confirm it. Germline loops: CDR1 DFQATT, CDR2 SNEGSKA (reference sequence). The CDR3 length is 14 residues. Here the CDR3 reads CSARPLHGNTEAFF.

V is TRBV6-2 or TRBV6-3 and J is TRBJ2-7; TCRdb's D call, TRBD1, is unchecked because there is no DNA. CDR3 length equals 15 residues. Germline loops: CDR1 MNHEY, CDR2 SVGEGT. The CDR3 is CASSRTVAGSYEQYF.

The V call is TRBV5-4, the J call TRBJ1-2. The CDR3 contains 13 residues. Germline V gives CDR1 SGHNT, CDR2 YYREEE (reference sequence). The CDR3 protein is CASSLGVDYGYTF.

The chain uses TRBV4-3 and TRBJ2-2; as DNA is missing, the TRBD2 call by TCRdb cannot be tested. The CDR3 runs 16 residues. Germline V gene lookup returns CDR1 LGHNA and CDR2 YSLEER. CDR3 in amino acids: CASSQDPQSNTGELFF.

This rearrangement joins TRBV28 to TRBJ2-2; the TCRdb call, TRBD1, lacks DNA for checking. The length of the CDR3 is 15 residues. Germline V CDR1 and CDR2: MDHEN, SYDVKM. The CDR3 loop is CASSFGAMNTGELFF. The full variable domain, with the rest looked up from reference TRBV28 and TRBJ2-2, is DVKVTQSSRYLVKRTGEKVFLECVQDMDHENMFWYRQDPGLGLRLIYFSYDVKMKEKGDIPEGYSVSREKKERFSLILESASTNQTSMYLCASSFGAMNTGELFFGEGSRLTVL.

The genes are TRBV12-3 or TRBV12-4 and TRBJ1-5; TCRdb designates TRBD1, a call that cannot be tested without DNA. This CDR3 spans 16 amino acids. CDR3 residues: CASSFGGGGSNQPQHF.

V is TRBV12-3 or TRBV12-4 and J is TRBJ2-1; TCRdb gives TRBD2 as the D gene, but with no DNA this cannot be confirmed. The CDR3 length is 13 residues. CDR3 protein: CASIGPSYNEQFF.

The V gene is TRBV24-1, the J gene TRBJ2-5; TCRdb proposes TRBD1, but this gene call is untestable without DNA. In germline, CDR1 is KGHDR, CDR2 SFDVKD. This CDR3 spans 11 amino acids. CDR3 in amino acids: CAPLPGETQYF.

V is TRBV7-9 and J is TRBJ2-7; TCRdb indicates TRBD1, and absent DNA this call remains unverified. Germline CDR1 is SEHNR and CDR2 is FQNEAQ (reference sequence). The CDR3 contains 15 residues. The chain's CDR3 is CASSLRDREAYEQYF.

This chain uses TRBV20-1 with TRBJ2-5. The germline V gene has CDR1 DFQATT and CDR2 SNEGSKA (reference sequence). The CDR3 has 12 amino acids. The CDR3 sequence: CSASEARETQYF.

The chain couples TRBV7-2 to TRBJ1-1; TCRdb calls TRBD1, which cannot be checked without DNA. The CDR3 is 14 amino acids. The germline V gene has CDR1 SGHTA and CDR2 FQGNSA. This CDR3 reads CASSASGIYTEAFF. The full variable domain, with the rest looked up from reference TRBV7-2 and TRBJ1-1, is GAGVSQSPSNKVTEKGKDVELRCDPISGHTALYWYRQSLGQGLEFLIYFQGNSAPDKSGLPSDRFSAERTGGSVSTLTIQRTQQEDSAVYLCASSASGIYTEAFFGQGTRLTVV.

The chain carries TRBV7-6 and TRBJ2-3; absent DNA, TCRdb's TRBD1 call cannot be checked. The CDR3 totals 15 residues. From germline, CDR1 is SGHVS and CDR2 FNYEAQ. CDR3 sequence: CASSLGRGRSDTQYF.

This rearrangement joins TRBV6-1 to TRBJ2-5; TCRdb's D call, TRBD1, is unchecked because there is no DNA. CDR1 MNHNS and CDR2 SASEGT come from the germline V gene. This CDR3 has 15 residues. The CDR3 spells CASSSRQGVGETQYF.